These T cell receptor beta chains were read from a single sample in a study of blood T cell repertoires in COVID-19. Profiled with immunoSEQ multiplex PCR; TCRdb holds only in-frame clones, not every one. The sample shows more than 110,000 clones, approximately 80% of them seen only once. Sequencing was performed on peripheral blood. Receptors originate from a woman aged 80 or over with active or convalescent COVID-19. Both conserved end residues are part of each CDR3. Fields, in order: J gene, D gene, clone size, V gene, CDR3 DNA, CDR3 protein. D genes are given only for firm matches. Expanded clones get a size class; other rows say once, few or many, or leave the size out.

j_gene: TRBJ1-2
d_gene: NA
abundance: NA
v_gene: TRBV27
CDR3nt: TGTGCCAGCAGACCGGGACTCCCCTCGAGCGGCTATGGCTACACCTTC
CDR3aa: CASRPGLPSSGYGYTF

j_gene: TRBJ2-2
d_gene: NA
abundance: NA
v_gene: TRBV19
CDR3nt: TGTGCCAGTAGTACCTACAGGGCCGGGGAGCTGTTTTTT
CDR3aa: CASSTYRAGELFF

j_gene: TRBJ1-1
d_gene: NA
abundance: NA
v_gene: TRBV4-3
CDR3nt: TGCGCCAGCAGCCAATATCCCCAACCGGTAGCTTTCTTT
CDR3aa: CASSQYPQPVAFF

j_gene: TRBJ1-6
d_gene: NA
abundance: NA
v_gene: TRBV5-1
CDR3nt: TGCGCCAGCAGGGGGGCAGAGAATTCACCCCTCCACTTT
CDR3aa: CASRGAENSPLHF

j_gene: TRBJ1-2
d_gene: NA
abundance: NA
v_gene: TRBV6-1
CDR3nt: TGTGCCAGCAGTGAGGCTACAGGGTACTATGGCTACACCTTC
CDR3aa: CASSEATGYYGYTF

j_gene: TRBJ2-7
d_gene: NA
abundance: NA
v_gene: TRBV20-1
CDR3nt: TGCAGTGCTGTAGACTACGAGCAGTACTTC
CDR3aa: CSAVDYEQYF

j_gene: TRBJ1-4
d_gene: NA
abundance: NA
v_gene: TRBV20-1
CDR3nt: TGCAGTGCTAGGGAGGGGGAAAAACTGTTTTTT
CDR3aa: CSAREGEKLFF

j_gene: TRBJ1-5
d_gene: NA
abundance: NA
v_gene: TRBV19
CDR3nt: TGTGCCAGTAGTATAGGGACAGGCAATCAGCCCCAGCATTTT
CDR3aa: CASSIGTGNQPQHF

j_gene: TRBJ1-4
d_gene: NA
abundance: once
v_gene: TRBV7-2
CDR3nt: TGTGCCAGCAGCTTAGGGGCCGTGCGTGAAAAACTGTTTTTT
CDR3aa: CASSLGAVREKLFF

j_gene: TRBJ1-5
d_gene: TRBD1
abundance: NA
v_gene: TRBV7-8
CDR3nt: TGTGCCAGCAGCCCGGGACAGACATTCTATAGCAATCAGCCCCAGCATTTT
CDR3aa: CASSPGQTFYSNQPQHF

j_gene: TRBJ2-3
d_gene: NA
abundance: NA
v_gene: TRBV5-4
CDR3nt: TGTGCCAGCAGCTTAAGCAGGGTGGGGCTCACAGATACGCAGTATTTT
CDR3aa: CASSLSRVGLTDTQYF

j_gene: TRBJ1-3
d_gene: NA
abundance: NA
v_gene: TRBV5-1
CDR3nt: TGCGCCAGCAGCTTGGGGTCTTCAGGGGCCAGAGGAAACACCATATATTTT
CDR3aa: CASSLGSSGARGNTIYF

j_gene: TRBJ1-1
d_gene: NA
abundance: NA
v_gene: TRBV30
CDR3nt: TGTGCCTGGAGTGATTCGGGCCGGGGAGCTTTCTTT
CDR3aa: CAWSDSGRGAFF

j_gene: TRBJ1-5
d_gene: NA
abundance: NA
v_gene: TRBV7-9
CDR3nt: TGTGCCAGCAGCGAGTCCCCACTTTCCCCCCAGCATTTT
CDR3aa: CASSESPLSPQHF

j_gene: TRBJ2-1
d_gene: NA
abundance: few
v_gene: TRBV15
CDR3nt: TGTGCCACCAGCAGATTGGGGAGTGAGCAGTTCTTC
CDR3aa: CATSRLGSEQFF

j_gene: TRBJ1-6
d_gene: NA
abundance: NA
v_gene: TRBV3-1/TRBV3-2
CDR3nt: TGTGCCAGCAGCCAAGATTACGGTGAAAATTCACCCCTCCACTTT
CDR3aa: CASSQDYGENSPLHF

j_gene: TRBJ1-2
d_gene: NA
abundance: NA
v_gene: TRBV6-5
CDR3nt: TGTGCCAGCTTCCGGACGGGACTCGGTAACTATGGCTACACCTTC
CDR3aa: CASFRTGLGNYGYTF

j_gene: TRBJ2-1
d_gene: NA
abundance: NA
v_gene: TRBV7-9
CDR3nt: TGTGCCAGCAGCTCGACAGAATTGATGGGCAATGAGCAGTTCTTC
CDR3aa: CASSSTELMGNEQFF

j_gene: TRBJ1-3
d_gene: NA
abundance: once
v_gene: TRBV5-1
CDR3nt: TGCGCCAGCAGAAGCGGCTCTGGAAACACCATATATTTT
CDR3aa: CASRSGSGNTIYF

j_gene: TRBJ1-6
d_gene: NA
abundance: NA
v_gene: TRBV13
CDR3nt: TGTGCCAGCAGCCCGGGACTGAATAATTCACCCCTCCACTTT
CDR3aa: CASSPGLNNSPLHF

j_gene: TRBJ1-5
d_gene: NA
abundance: NA
v_gene: TRBV19
CDR3nt: TGTGCCAGTAGCCGAGTATACAATCAGCCCCAGCATTTT
CDR3aa: CASSRVYNQPQHF

j_gene: TRBJ2-1
d_gene: NA
abundance: NA
v_gene: TRBV2
CDR3nt: TGTGCCACAACACCTTACAATGAGCAGTTCTTC
CDR3aa: CATTPYNEQFF

j_gene: TRBJ2-3
d_gene: TRBD1
abundance: NA
v_gene: TRBV6-5
CDR3nt: TGTGCCAGCAGACGACAGGGGTCAGATACGCAGTATTTT
CDR3aa: CASRRQGSDTQYF

j_gene: TRBJ1-1
d_gene: TRBD1
abundance: few
v_gene: TRBV19
CDR3nt: TGTGCCAGTAGGACAGGGGGAAGTGCGAACACTGAAGCTTTCTTT
CDR3aa: CASRTGGSANTEAFF

j_gene: TRBJ1-1
d_gene: NA
abundance: NA
v_gene: TRBV2
CDR3nt: TGTGCCAGCAGACTAAACGGGGTGGTTGGTGAAGCTTTCTTT
CDR3aa: CASRLNGVVGEAFF

j_gene: TRBJ1-4
d_gene: NA
abundance: NA
v_gene: TRBV30
CDR3nt: TGTGCCTGGAGTTTCGGGAGTTGGGGTGAAAAACTGTTTTTT
CDR3aa: CAWSFGSWGEKLFF

j_gene: TRBJ1-3
d_gene: NA
abundance: few
v_gene: TRBV13
CDR3nt: TGTGCCAGCAGCTTAGGGGACAGAGCTGGAAACACCATATATTTT
CDR3aa: CASSLGDRAGNTIYF

j_gene: TRBJ1-2
d_gene: NA
abundance: once
v_gene: TRBV7-3
CDR3nt: TGTGCCAGCAGCTCTTTCGGAATGAGGAGGGTCACGGTCGGCTACACCTTC
CDR3aa: CASSSFGMRRVTVGYTF

j_gene: TRBJ1-1
d_gene: NA
abundance: NA
v_gene: TRBV4-2
CDR3nt: TGTGCCAGCAGCCAAGAGTGGGTAACGACCAGGGGCATGAACACTGAAGCTTTCTTT
CDR3aa: CASSQEWVTTRGMNTEAFF

j_gene: TRBJ1-1
d_gene: NA
abundance: NA
v_gene: TRBV5-8
CDR3nt: TGTGCCAGCAGCTTGTACTCGTCTCGGCGGTGGGTCTCTGAAGCTTTCTTT
CDR3aa: CASSLYSSRRWVSEAFF

j_gene: TRBJ1-5
d_gene: TRBD1
abundance: NA
v_gene: TRBV28
CDR3nt: TGTGCCAGCGGCCGCGGGGACAGGATGGTTCAGCCCCAGCATTTT
CDR3aa: CASGRGDRMVQPQHF

j_gene: TRBJ2-1
d_gene: NA
abundance: NA
v_gene: TRBV7-8
CDR3nt: TGTGCCAGCAGCTTAGCGCTCAGGGAAGGGGACAATGAGCAGTTCTTC
CDR3aa: CASSLALREGDNEQFF

j_gene: TRBJ1-4
d_gene: NA
abundance: once
v_gene: TRBV5-4
CDR3nt: TGTGCCAGCAGCCGCGGGCCCTCTTCAGGTTATGAAAAACTGTTTTTT
CDR3aa: CASSRGPSSGYEKLFF

j_gene: TRBJ2-7
d_gene: TRBD1
abundance: NA
v_gene: TRBV5-8
CDR3nt: TGTGCCAGCAGCCGCCGGGACAGACTGAACGAGCAGTACTTC
CDR3aa: CASSRRDRLNEQYF

j_gene: TRBJ1-1
d_gene: NA
abundance: NA
v_gene: TRBV18
CDR3nt: TGTGCCGGCCGAGACAGCCTGAACACTGAAGCTTTCTTT
CDR3aa: CAGRDSLNTEAFF

j_gene: TRBJ1-1
d_gene: TRBD1
abundance: NA
v_gene: TRBV3-1/TRBV3-2
CDR3nt: TGTGCCAGCAGCCTTCGACAGGGAAGAACTGAAGCTTTCTTT
CDR3aa: CASSLRQGRTEAFF

j_gene: TRBJ2-1
d_gene: TRBD1
abundance: NA
v_gene: TRBV5-4
CDR3nt: TGTGCCAGCACCGAAAGGGGGCCACTCAATGAGCAGTTCTTC
CDR3aa: CASTERGPLNEQFF

j_gene: TRBJ1-6
d_gene: NA
abundance: NA
v_gene: TRBV9
CDR3nt: TGTGCCAGCAGCGCCCGACAATATAATTCACCCCTCCACTTT
CDR3aa: CASSARQYNSPLHF

j_gene: TRBJ1-1
d_gene: NA
abundance: NA
v_gene: TRBV7-2
CDR3nt: TGTGCCAGCAGCGCGACAGGCGTCATGAACACTGAAGCTTTCTTT
CDR3aa: CASSATGVMNTEAFF

j_gene: TRBJ1-5
d_gene: NA
abundance: NA
v_gene: TRBV30
CDR3nt: TGTGCCTGGACCACAGGGTTGAGCAATCAGCCCCAGCATTTT
CDR3aa: CAWTTGLSNQPQHF

j_gene: TRBJ2-5
d_gene: NA
abundance: few
v_gene: TRBV28
CDR3nt: TGTGCCAGCAGTACAGGGACACAAGAGACCCAGTACTTC
CDR3aa: CASSTGTQETQYF

j_gene: TRBJ2-5
d_gene: TRBD2
abundance: once
v_gene: TRBV7-8
CDR3nt: TGTGCCAGCATCTACCAAACGGGGGGAACCCAGTACTTC
CDR3aa: CASIYQTGGTQYF

j_gene: TRBJ1-6
d_gene: TRBD1
abundance: NA
v_gene: TRBV5-1
CDR3nt: TGCGCCAGCAGCGAAAGACAGGGGGACAGGTCACCCCTCCACTTT
CDR3aa: CASSERQGDRSPLHF

j_gene: TRBJ1-1
d_gene: NA
abundance: NA
v_gene: TRBV19
CDR3nt: TGTGCCAGTAGTAACCCCGGCGGGGCCCTGGGGACTGAAGCTTTCTTT
CDR3aa: CASSNPGGALGTEAFF

j_gene: TRBJ1-2
d_gene: NA
abundance: NA
v_gene: TRBV11-2
CDR3nt: TGTGCCAGCAGTCCCAGCAATATAGCTTCTAACTATGGCTACACCTTC
CDR3aa: CASSPSNIASNYGYTF

j_gene: TRBJ1-6
d_gene: NA
abundance: NA
v_gene: TRBV6-5
CDR3nt: TGTGCCAGCAGTTACTCGGGTCGTAGCAATTCACCCCTCCACTTT
CDR3aa: CASSYSGRSNSPLHF

j_gene: TRBJ2-2
d_gene: NA
abundance: NA
v_gene: TRBV6-5
CDR3nt: TGTGCCAGCCTGCTGCACAGGGACGGCGGGGAGCTGTTTTTT
CDR3aa: CASLLHRDGGELFF

j_gene: TRBJ2-1
d_gene: TRBD1
abundance: NA
v_gene: TRBV7-2
CDR3nt: TGTGCCAGCAGCTTAGGAGGGACAGGGTCGGGCAATGAGCAGTTCTTC
CDR3aa: CASSLGGTGSGNEQFF

j_gene: TRBJ2-3
d_gene: TRBD1
abundance: NA
v_gene: TRBV2
CDR3nt: TGTGCCACACACAGGGGGCGGCTGGCAGGGCAGTATTTT
CDR3aa: CATHRGRLAGQYF

j_gene: TRBJ1-6
d_gene: NA
abundance: NA
v_gene: TRBV7-9
CDR3nt: TGTGCCAGCAGCCCCCAGGCCCGTAATTCACCCCTCCACTTT
CDR3aa: CASSPQARNSPLHF

j_gene: TRBJ2-1
d_gene: TRBD1
abundance: once
v_gene: TRBV19
CDR3nt: TGTGCCAGTAGTATCGGGACAGGGGGCAATGAGCAGTTCTTC
CDR3aa: CASSIGTGGNEQFF

j_gene: TRBJ2-5
d_gene: TRBD2
abundance: NA
v_gene: TRBV27
CDR3nt: TGTGCCAGCCGTAGCGGGGGGGCCTTTGGTGAGGAGACCCAGTACTTC
CDR3aa: CASRSGGAFGEETQYF

j_gene: TRBJ2-5
d_gene: TRBD1
abundance: NA
v_gene: TRBV6-1
CDR3nt: TGTGCCAGCAGTGAGCGGGACAGGGGGCCTCAAGAGACCCAGTACTTC
CDR3aa: CASSERDRGPQETQYF

j_gene: TRBJ2-3
d_gene: NA
abundance: NA
v_gene: TRBV28
CDR3nt: TGTGCCAGCTCTCTAATTACAGGGAGTAGCACAGATACGCAGTATTTT
CDR3aa: CASSLITGSSTDTQYF

j_gene: TRBJ1-1
d_gene: NA
abundance: NA
v_gene: TRBV9
CDR3nt: TGTGCCAGCAGCCCCCTAGGGCGGGGCGCGTCTGAAGCTTTCTTT
CDR3aa: CASSPLGRGASEAFF